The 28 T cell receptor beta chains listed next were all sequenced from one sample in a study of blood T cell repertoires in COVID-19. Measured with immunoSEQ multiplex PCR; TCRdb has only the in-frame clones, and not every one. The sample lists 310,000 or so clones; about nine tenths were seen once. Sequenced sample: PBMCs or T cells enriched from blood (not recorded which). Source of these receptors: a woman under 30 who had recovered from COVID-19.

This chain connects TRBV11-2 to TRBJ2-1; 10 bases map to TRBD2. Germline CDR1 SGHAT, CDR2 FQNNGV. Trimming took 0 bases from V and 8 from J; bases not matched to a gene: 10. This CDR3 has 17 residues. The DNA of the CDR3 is TGTGCCAGCAGCTTAGAAGGAATAGCGGGAGGAGTAGATGAGCAGTTCTTC. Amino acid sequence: CASSLEGIAGGVDEQFF.

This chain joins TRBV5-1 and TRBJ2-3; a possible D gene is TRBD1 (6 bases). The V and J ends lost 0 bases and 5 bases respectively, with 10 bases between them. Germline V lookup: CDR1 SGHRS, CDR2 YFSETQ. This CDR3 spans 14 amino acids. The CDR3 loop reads CASSLVQGGDTQYF. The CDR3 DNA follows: TGCGCCAGCAGCTTGGTACAGGGTGGAGATACGCAGTATTTT.

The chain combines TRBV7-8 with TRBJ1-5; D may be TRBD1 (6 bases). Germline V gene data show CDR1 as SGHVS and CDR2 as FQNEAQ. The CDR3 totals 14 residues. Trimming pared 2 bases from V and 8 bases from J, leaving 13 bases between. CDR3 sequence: CASSLQQGREPQHF. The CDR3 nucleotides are TGTGCCAGCAGCTTACAACAGGGAAGGGAGCCCCAGCATTTT.

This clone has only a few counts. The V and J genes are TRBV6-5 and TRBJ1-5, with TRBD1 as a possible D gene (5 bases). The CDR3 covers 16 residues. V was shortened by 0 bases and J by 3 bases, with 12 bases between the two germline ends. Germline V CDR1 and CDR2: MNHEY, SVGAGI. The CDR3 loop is CASSYSTPGYNQPQHF. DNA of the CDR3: TGTGCCAGCAGTTACTCGACCCCAGGGTACAATCAGCCCCAGCATTTT.

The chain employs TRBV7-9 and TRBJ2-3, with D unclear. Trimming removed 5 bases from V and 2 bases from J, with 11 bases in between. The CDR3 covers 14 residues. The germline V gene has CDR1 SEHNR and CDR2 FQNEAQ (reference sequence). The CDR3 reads CASSDKTYTDTQYF. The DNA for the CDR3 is TGTGCCAGCAGCGACAAGACCTACACAGATACGCAGTATTTT.

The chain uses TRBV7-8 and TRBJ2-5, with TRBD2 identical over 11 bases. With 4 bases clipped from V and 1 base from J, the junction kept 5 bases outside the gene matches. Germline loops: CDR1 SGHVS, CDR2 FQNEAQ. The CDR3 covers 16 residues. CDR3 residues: CASSSRLAGPQETQYF. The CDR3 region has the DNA TGTGCCAGCAGCTCTAGACTAGCGGGACCCCAAGAGACCCAGTACTTC.

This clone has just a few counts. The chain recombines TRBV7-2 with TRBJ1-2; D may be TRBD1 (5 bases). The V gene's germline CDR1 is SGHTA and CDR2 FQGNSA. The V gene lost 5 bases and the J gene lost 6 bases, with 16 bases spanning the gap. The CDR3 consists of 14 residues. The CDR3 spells CASSPTTESHGYTF. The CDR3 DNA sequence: TGTGCCAGCAGCCCTACGACAGAGTCGCATGGCTACACCTTC.

The CDR3 here is CASSLVQAYSNQPQHF. CDR3 DNA: TGTGCCAGCAGCTTAGTCCAGGCTTATAGCAATCAGCCCCAGCATTTT. This chain connects TRBV7-2 to TRBJ1-5; no clear D gene. V shed 1 base and J shed 0 bases, with 10 bases lying between them. This CDR3 region has 16 residues. Per the germline V gene, CDR1 is SGHTA and CDR2 is FQGNSA.

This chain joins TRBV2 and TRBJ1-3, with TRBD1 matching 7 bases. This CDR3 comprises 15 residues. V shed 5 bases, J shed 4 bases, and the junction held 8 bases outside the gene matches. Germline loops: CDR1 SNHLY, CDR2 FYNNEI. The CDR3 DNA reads TGTGCCAGCAGTCGCGACAGGGTCCAGGGAAACACCATATATTTT. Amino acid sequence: CASSRDRVQGNTIYF.

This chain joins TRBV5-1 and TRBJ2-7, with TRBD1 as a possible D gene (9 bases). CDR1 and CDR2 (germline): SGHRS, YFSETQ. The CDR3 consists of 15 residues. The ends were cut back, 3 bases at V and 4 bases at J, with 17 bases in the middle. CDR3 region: CASSSGGDRDYEQYF. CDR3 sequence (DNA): TGCGCCAGCAGCTCGGGAGGGGACAGGGATTACGAGCAGTACTTC.

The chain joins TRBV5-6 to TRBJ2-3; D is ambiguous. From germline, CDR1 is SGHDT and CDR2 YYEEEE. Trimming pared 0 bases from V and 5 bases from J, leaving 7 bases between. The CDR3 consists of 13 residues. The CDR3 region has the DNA TGTGCCAGCAGCTTGGGAGATGTAGATACGCAGTATTTT. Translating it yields CASSLGDVDTQYF.

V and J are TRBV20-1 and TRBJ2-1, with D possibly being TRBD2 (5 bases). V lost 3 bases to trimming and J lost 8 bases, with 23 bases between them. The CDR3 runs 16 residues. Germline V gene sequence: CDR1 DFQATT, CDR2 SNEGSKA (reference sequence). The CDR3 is CSASPNPPISADEQFF. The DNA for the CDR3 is TGCAGTGCTAGTCCCAACCCGCCTATTTCAGCGGATGAGCAGTTCTTC.

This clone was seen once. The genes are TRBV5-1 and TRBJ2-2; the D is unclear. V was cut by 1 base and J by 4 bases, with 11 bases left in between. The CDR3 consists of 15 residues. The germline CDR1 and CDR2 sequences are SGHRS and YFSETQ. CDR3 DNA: TGCGCCAGCAGCTTGCTCCATGGCCTCACCGGGGAGCTGTTTTTT. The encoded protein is CASSLLHGLTGELFF.

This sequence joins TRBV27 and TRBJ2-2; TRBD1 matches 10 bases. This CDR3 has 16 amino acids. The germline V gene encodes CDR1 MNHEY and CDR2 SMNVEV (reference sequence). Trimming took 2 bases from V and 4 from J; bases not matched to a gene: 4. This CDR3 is CASSLRQGAGTGELFF. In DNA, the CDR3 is TGTGCCAGCAGTTTAAGACAGGGGGCGGGCACCGGGGAGCTGTTTTTT.

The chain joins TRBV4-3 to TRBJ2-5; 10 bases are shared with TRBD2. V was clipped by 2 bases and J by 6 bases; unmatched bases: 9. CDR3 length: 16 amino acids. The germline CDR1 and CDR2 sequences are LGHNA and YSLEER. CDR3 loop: CASSQLLGTSVKTQYF. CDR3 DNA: TGCGCCAGCAGCCAACTTCTCGGGACTAGCGTGAAGACCCAGTACTTC.

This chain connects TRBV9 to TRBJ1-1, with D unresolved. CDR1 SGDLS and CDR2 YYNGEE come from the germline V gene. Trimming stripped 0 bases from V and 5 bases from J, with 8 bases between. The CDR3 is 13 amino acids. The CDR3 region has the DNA TGTGCCAGCAGCGTAGCACTTGGTACTGAAGCTTTCTTT. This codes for CASSVALGTEAFF.

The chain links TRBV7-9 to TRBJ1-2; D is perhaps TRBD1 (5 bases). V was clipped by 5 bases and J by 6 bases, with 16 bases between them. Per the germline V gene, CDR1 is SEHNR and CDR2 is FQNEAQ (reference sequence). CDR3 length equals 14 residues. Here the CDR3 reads CASSPSPTVHGYTF. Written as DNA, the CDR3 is TGTGCCAGCAGCCCCTCCCCGACAGTACATGGCTACACCTTC. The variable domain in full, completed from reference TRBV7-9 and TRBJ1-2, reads DTGVSQNPRHKITKRGQNVTFRCDPISEHNRLYWYRQTLGQGPEFLTYFQNEAQLEKSRLLSDRFSAERPKGSFSTLEIQRTEQGDSAMYLCASSPSPTVHGYTFGSGTRLTVV.

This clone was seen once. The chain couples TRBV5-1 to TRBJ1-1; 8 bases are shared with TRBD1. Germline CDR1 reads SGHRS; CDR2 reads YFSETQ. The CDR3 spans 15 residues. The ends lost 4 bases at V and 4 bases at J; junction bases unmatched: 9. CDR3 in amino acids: CASSPGVTGVTEAFF. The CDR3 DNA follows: TGCGCCAGCAGCCCGGGAGTGACAGGGGTCACTGAAGCTTTCTTT.

The CDR3 sequence is CASSSSSPGANVLTF. In DNA, the CDR3 is TGTGCCAGCAGCTCTAGCTCCCCTGGGGCCAACGTCCTGACTTTC. The chain has TRBV13 and TRBJ2-6; D is possibly TRBD2 (5 bases). This CDR3 region has 15 residues. Germline V gene lookup returns CDR1 PRHDT and CDR2 FYEKMQ (reference sequence). Trimming shortened V by 4 bases and J by 2 bases, and 9 bases separated the two germline ends.

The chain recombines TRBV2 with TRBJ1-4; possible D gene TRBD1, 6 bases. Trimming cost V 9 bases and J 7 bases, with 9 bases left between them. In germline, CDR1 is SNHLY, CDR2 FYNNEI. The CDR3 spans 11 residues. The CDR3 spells CARGAGEKLFF. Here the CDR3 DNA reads TGTGCCAGGGGGGCTGGTGAAAAACTGTTTTTT.

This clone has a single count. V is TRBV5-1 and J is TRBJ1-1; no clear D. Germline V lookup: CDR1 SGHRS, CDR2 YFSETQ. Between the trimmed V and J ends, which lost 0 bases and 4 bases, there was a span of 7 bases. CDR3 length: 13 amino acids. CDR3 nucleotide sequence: TGCGCCAGCAGCTTGGCCCCCCTCACTGAAGCTTTCTTT. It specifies CASSLAPLTEAFF. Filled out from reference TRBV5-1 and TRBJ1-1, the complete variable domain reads KAGVTQTPRYLIKTRGQQVTLSCSPISGHRSVSWYQQTPGQGLQFLFEYFSETQRNKGNFPGRFSGRQFSNSRSEMNVSTLELGDSALYLCASSLAPLTEAFFGQGTRLTVV.

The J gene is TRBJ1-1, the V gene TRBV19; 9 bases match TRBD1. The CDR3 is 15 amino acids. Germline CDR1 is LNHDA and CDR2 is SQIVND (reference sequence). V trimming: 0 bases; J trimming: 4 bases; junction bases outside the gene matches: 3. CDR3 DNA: TGTGCCAGTAGTATAGATGGGACAGGGTTCACTGAAGCTTTCTTT. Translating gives CASSIDGTGFTEAFF.

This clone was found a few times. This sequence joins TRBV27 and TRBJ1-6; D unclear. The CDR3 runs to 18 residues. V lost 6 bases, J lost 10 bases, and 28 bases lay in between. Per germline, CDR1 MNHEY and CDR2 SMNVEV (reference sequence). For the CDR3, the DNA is TGTGCCAGCAGCCCAAGCCCCGACTGGGTACGATGGCGGTCACCCCTCCACTTT. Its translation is CASSPSPDWVRWRSPLHF.

CDR3 in DNA: TGCGCCAGCAGCTTGGTAGTATCAGGAACAGATACGCAGTATTTT. Translating it yields CASSLVVSGTDTQYF. The rearrangement links TRBV5-1 to TRBJ2-3, with D unresolved. Germline V CDR1 and CDR2: SGHRS, YFSETQ. The CDR3 extends over 15 amino acids. V lost 0 bases, J lost 3 bases, and 11 bases lay in between.

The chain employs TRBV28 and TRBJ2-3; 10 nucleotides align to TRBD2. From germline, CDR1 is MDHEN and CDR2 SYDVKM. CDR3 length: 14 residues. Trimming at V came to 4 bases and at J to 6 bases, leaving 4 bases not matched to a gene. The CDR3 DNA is TGTGCCAGCAGTTCCCGGACTAGCGGCGATACGCAGTATTTT. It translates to CASSSRTSGDTQYF.

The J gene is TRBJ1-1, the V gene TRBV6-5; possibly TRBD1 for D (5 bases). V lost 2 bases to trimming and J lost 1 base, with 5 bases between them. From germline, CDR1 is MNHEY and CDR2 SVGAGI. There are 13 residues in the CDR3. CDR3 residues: CASSYQGNTEAFF. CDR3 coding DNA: TGTGCCAGCAGTTACCAGGGGAACACTGAAGCTTTCTTT.

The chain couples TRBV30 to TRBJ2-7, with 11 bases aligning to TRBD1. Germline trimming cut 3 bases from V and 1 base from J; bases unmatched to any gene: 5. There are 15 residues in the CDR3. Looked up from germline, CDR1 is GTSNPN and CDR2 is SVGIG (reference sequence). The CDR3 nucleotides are TGTGCCTGGAGGGACAGGGGGCACTCATCCTACGAGCAGTACTTC. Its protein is CAWRDRGHSSYEQYF.

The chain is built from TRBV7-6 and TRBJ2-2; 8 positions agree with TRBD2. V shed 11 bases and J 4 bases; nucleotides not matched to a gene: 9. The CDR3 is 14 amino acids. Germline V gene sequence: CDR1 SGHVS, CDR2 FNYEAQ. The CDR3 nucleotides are TGTGCCTCCAAGCTCGGGGGGGTCACCGGGGAGCTGTTTTTT. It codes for CASKLGGVTGELFF.